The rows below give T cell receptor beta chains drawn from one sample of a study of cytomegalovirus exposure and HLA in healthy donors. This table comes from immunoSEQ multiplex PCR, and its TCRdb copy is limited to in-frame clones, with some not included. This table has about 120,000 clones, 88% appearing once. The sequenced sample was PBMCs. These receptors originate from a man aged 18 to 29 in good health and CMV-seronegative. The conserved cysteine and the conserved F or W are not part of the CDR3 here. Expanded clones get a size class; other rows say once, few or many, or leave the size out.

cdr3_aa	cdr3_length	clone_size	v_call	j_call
ASRSDRANTGELF	13	.	TRBV7-2	TRBJ2-2
ASSLALSGLRNTGELF	16	.	TRBV7-9	TRBJ2-2
ASNWAGASGSPLH	13	.	TRBV27	TRBJ1-6
ASSQRTGLFEQY	12	.	TRBV4-3	TRBJ2-7
ASSITGLGYGYT	12	.	TRBV19	TRBJ1-2
ASSLNGQGAYNEQY	14	.	TRBV7-2	TRBJ2-7
ASRTRSRTGRPAEAF	15	.	TRBV28	TRBJ1-1
ASSSTLDRGKNYGYT	15	.	TRBV28	TRBJ1-2
ASSQHSTEQF	10	.	TRBV14	TRBJ2-1
ASSLVGATEAF	11	.	TRBV5-6	TRBJ1-1
ATSRERGGAYEQY	13	once	TRBV15	TRBJ2-7
ASSLARGAEQY	11	few	TRBV7-7	TRBJ2-7
ASSSYSGTDYEQY	13	.	TRBV19	TRBJ2-7
AWTQTGAGEKLF	12	.	TRBV30	TRBJ1-4
ASSLDSGLGQPQH	13	.	TRBV7-8	TRBJ1-5
ASSLTLHAYGYT	12	.	TRBV28	TRBJ1-2
ASSSPGGISYNSPLH	15	.	TRBV11-2	TRBJ1-6
ASSRTGGSSYNEQF	14	.	TRBV7-6	TRBJ2-1
ASSSGTSGRTDTQY	14	.	TRBV7-8	TRBJ2-3
ASSFAQDTQY	10	.	TRBV5-6	TRBJ2-3
ASSVVDTGNTEAF	13	.	TRBV9	TRBJ1-1
ASSKQGYRGELF	12	.	TRBV6-5	TRBJ2-2
ASSFNGGDSTDTQY	14	.	TRBV5-1	TRBJ2-3
ASRPRSGNTIY	11	.	TRBV19	TRBJ1-3
ASSLYQGAYGYT	12	.	TRBV27	TRBJ1-2
ASSIRDRGFNEQF	13	.	TRBV19	TRBJ2-1
ASSPPTSGRVNEQF	14	.	TRBV18	TRBJ2-1
ASSGSPGGALNTEAF	15	.	TRBV7-6	TRBJ1-1
ASSLEGRGAAGYT	13	once	TRBV11-1	TRBJ1-2
ATSPRLATDTQY	12	few	TRBV15	TRBJ2-3
ASSSGPGGKKKWELF	15	.	TRBV5-4	TRBJ2-2
ASSPGQFLSSGNTIY	15	.	TRBV5-1	TRBJ1-3
ASSLGSGENTEAF	13	.	TRBV5-1	TRBJ1-1
ASSLLLLAGTSGSRNEQF	18	.	TRBV11-3	TRBJ2-1
ASSRTGLDYGYT	12	.	TRBV6-1	TRBJ1-2
ASSSIGPTGQPQH	13	.	TRBV7-2	TRBJ1-5
ASSPRDITNQPQH	13	.	TRBV18	TRBJ1-5
ASTRAGYGYT	10	.	TRBV19	TRBJ1-2
ASSLALAAASYEQY	14	.	TRBV7-9	TRBJ2-7
ASKNTGELF	9	once	TRBV6-1	TRBJ2-2
ASSFTRDRAANYGYT	15	once	TRBV27	TRBJ1-2
ASSIGGAGDTQY	12	.	TRBV11-2	TRBJ2-3
ASSQNPNSYNEQF	13	once	TRBV4-1	TRBJ2-1
ASARGLAGVSTDTQY	15	.	TRBV27	TRBJ2-3
ASSFRDRGTYEQY	13	many	TRBV7-9	TRBJ2-7
ARGLVGSYEQY	11	.	TRBV2	TRBJ2-7
ASSIGTRGYEQY	12	.	TRBV19	TRBJ2-7
ASSLVGGLNTEAF	13	.	TRBV5-1	TRBJ1-1
ASRNAWDSPRGYT	13	.	TRBV28	TRBJ1-2
SVEDNYEQY	9	.	TRBV29-1	TRBJ2-7
ASSRGTSGAFGTQY	14	once	TRBV5-1	TRBJ2-3
ASSETGIEAAF	11	.	TRBV6-1	TRBJ1-1
ASSQASTGSYNEQF	14	.	TRBV4-1	TRBJ2-1
ASSLLELPNQETQY	14	.	TRBV11-2	TRBJ2-5